These T cell receptor beta chains were read from a single sample in a study of shared clonotypes between healthy human individuals. The assay was immunoSEQ multiplex PCR, and TCRdb's table has in-frame clones only and misses some. The data hold approximately 2,000,000 clones, with about 90% observed a single time. Sequenced: naive CD4+ T cells from PBMCs. These receptors were collected from a young man in good health. Some clones in this sample may be carry-over from other donors' samples. Each CDR3 is given with its conserved first and last residue. Fields, in order: V gene, D gene, clone size, J gene, CDR3 protein, CDR3 DNA. The D gene is left open where the match is weak. Size is stated for part of the rows, as once, few or many counts, or as a class when the clone is expanded.

V: TRBV18
D: .
size: few
J: TRBJ1-1
CDR3: CASSPGSNTEAFF
DNA: TGTGCCAGCTCACCAGGGTCCAACACTGAAGCTTTCTTT

V: TRBV29-1
D: TRBD2
size: .
J: TRBJ2-7
CDR3: CSVDRAGEPGEQYF
DNA: TGCAGCGTCGATAGAGCGGGAGAGCCGGGAGAGCAGTACTTC

V: TRBV7-3
D: .
size: .
J: TRBJ2-1
CDR3: CASSSTHAASAYNEQFF
DNA: TGTGCCAGCAGCTCCACCCATGCCGCTAGCGCCTACAATGAGCAGTTCTTC

V: TRBV27
D: TRBD2
size: .
J: TRBJ2-1
CDR3: CASHGYGLAGGPGDNEQFF
DNA: TGTGCCAGCCACGGGTACGGACTAGCGGGAGGGCCGGGCGACAATGAGCAGTTCTTC

V: TRBV1
D: .
size: once
J: TRBJ1-5
CDR3: CTSSDYSIRSNQPQHF
DNA: TGCACCAGCAGCGATTACAGTATTAGGAGCAATCAGCCCCAGCATTTT

V: TRBV5-1
D: .
size: .
J: TRBJ2-1
CDR3: CASSLSSPGPSYNEQFF
DNA: TGCGCCAGCAGCTTGTCCTCTCCGGGACCCTCCTACAATGAGCAGTTCTTC

V: TRBV6-5
D: TRBD1
size: .
J: TRBJ1-3
CDR3: CASTAPGGGNTIYF
DNA: TGTGCCAGCACCGCGCCAGGGGGAGGAAACACCATATATTTT

V: TRBV7-9
D: .
size: once
J: TRBJ2-3
CDR3: CASSLDGGADTQYF
DNA: TGTGCCAGCAGCTTGGACGGCGGAGCAGATACGCAGTATTTT

V: TRBV5-1
D: TRBD1
size: .
J: TRBJ2-5
CDR3: CASSRRDRGRGETQYF
DNA: TGCGCCAGCAGTCGAAGGGACAGGGGGCGCGGAGAGACCCAGTACTTC

V: TRBV7-6
D: .
size: .
J: TRBJ1-2
CDR3: CASSLVASRGYTF
DNA: TGTGCCAGCAGCTTAGTGGCCAGTCGTGGCTACACCTTC

V: TRBV2
D: TRBD1
size: once
J: TRBJ2-7
CDR3: CASSPEGASYEQYF
DNA: TGTGCCAGCAGTCCCGAGGGGGCCTCCTACGAGCAGTACTTC

V: TRBV28
D: TRBD1
size: .
J: TRBJ2-1
CDR3: CASTPGQLYNEQFF
DNA: TGTGCCAGCACCCCGGGACAGCTTTACAATGAGCAGTTCTTC

V: TRBV5-1
D: TRBD1
size: .
J: TRBJ2-5
CDR3: CASSLGVTGNQETQYF
DNA: TGCGCCAGCAGCTTGGGGGTGACAGGGAACCAAGAGACCCAGTACTTC

V: TRBV28
D: TRBD2
size: once
J: TRBJ2-5
CDR3: CASSLMGGPQETQYF
DNA: TGTGCCAGCAGTTTGATGGGAGGGCCGCAGGAGACCCAGTACTTC

V: TRBV6-6
D: .
size: .
J: TRBJ2-1
CDR3: CASNQRWETYNEQFF
DNA: TGTGCCAGCAACCAAAGGTGGGAGACCTACAATGAGCAGTTCTTC

V: TRBV5-1
D: .
size: .
J: TRBJ1-2
CDR3: CASSPTGGGNYGYTF
DNA: TGCGCCAGCAGCCCGACGGGAGGCGGGAACTATGGCTACACCTTC

V: TRBV4-2
D: TRBD1
size: .
J: TRBJ2-7
CDR3: CASSQVSTGGHEQYF
DNA: TGTGCCAGCAGCCAAGTCTCGACAGGGGGCCACGAGCAGTACTTC

V: TRBV5-6
D: .
size: .
J: TRBJ2-5
CDR3: CASSLAGVETQYF
DNA: TGTGCCAGCAGCTTGGCGGGGGTAGAGACCCAGTACTTC

V: TRBV19
D: .
size: .
J: TRBJ1-5
CDR3: CASSPGPGFNQPQHF
DNA: TGTGCCAGTAGTCCAGGCCCGGGGTTCAATCAGCCCCAGCATTTT

V: TRBV7-3
D: TRBD2
size: .
J: TRBJ2-7
CDR3: CASSPGLAVGEQYF
DNA: TGTGCCAGCAGCCCGGGACTAGCGGTCGGCGAGCAGTACTTC

V: TRBV7-9
D: .
size: .
J: TRBJ1-1
CDR3: CASSLEIPWAFF
DNA: TGTGCCAGCAGCTTAGAAATCCCTTGGGCTTTCTTT

V: TRBV28
D: .
size: .
J: TRBJ1-2
CDR3: CASSFRGYGYTF
DNA: TGTGCCAGCAGTTTTAGGGGGTATGGCTACACCTTC

V: TRBV4-2
D: TRBD2
size: .
J: TRBJ2-3
CDR3: CASRGSSGGTDTQYF
DNA: TGTGCCAGCAGAGGTTCTAGCGGGGGCACAGATACGCAGTATTTT

V: TRBV10-3
D: TRBD1
size: .
J: TRBJ2-5
CDR3: CAISPGQGVQEQYF
DNA: TGTGCCATCAGTCCGGGACAGGGGGTTCAGGAGCAGTACTTC

V: TRBV27
D: TRBD1
size: few
J: TRBJ1-1
CDR3: CASSLRGDRGANTEAFF
DNA: TGTGCCAGCAGTTTGCGTGGGGACAGGGGCGCGAACACTGAAGCTTTCTTT

V: TRBV6-1
D: .
size: .
J: TRBJ2-1
CDR3: CASRAGTPNEQFF
DNA: TGTGCCAGCAGAGCCGGGACCCCGAATGAGCAGTTCTTC

V: TRBV5-1
D: .
size: .
J: TRBJ2-5
CDR3: CASSLALSQETQYF
DNA: TGCGCCAGCAGCTTGGCCCTATCCCAAGAGACCCAGTACTTC

V: TRBV7-9
D: .
size: .
J: TRBJ2-1
CDR3: CASSTELGSVYNEQFF
DNA: TGTGCCAGCAGCACCGAACTGGGCTCTGTTTACAATGAGCAGTTCTTC

V: TRBV5-1
D: TRBD2
size: .
J: TRBJ2-7
CDR3: CASSPGLAGGLNYEQYF
DNA: TGCGCCAGCAGCCCGGGACTAGCGGGAGGGCTTAACTACGAGCAGTACTTC

V: TRBV7-8
D: .
size: .
J: TRBJ1-5
CDR3: CASSLNERQPQHF
DNA: TGTGCCAGCAGCTTAAACGAGAGACAGCCCCAGCATTTT

V: TRBV11-2
D: TRBD1
size: few
J: TRBJ1-1
CDR3: CASSLEWTGGTEAFF
DNA: TGTGCCAGCAGCTTAGAGTGGACAGGGGGGACTGAAGCTTTCTTT

V: TRBV5-1
D: .
size: .
J: TRBJ1-1
CDR3: CASSFEAMNTEAFF
DNA: TGCGCCAGCAGCTTTGAGGCAATGAACACTGAAGCTTTCTTT

V: TRBV27
D: .
size: .
J: TRBJ2-1
CDR3: CASSPGPWSSYNEQFF
DNA: TGTGCCAGCAGTCCTGGACCGTGGAGCTCCTACAATGAGCAGTTCTTC

V: TRBV20-1
D: .
size: .
J: TRBJ1-1
CDR3: CSARSTEAFF
DNA: TGCAGTGCTAGGTCCACTGAAGCTTTCTTT

V: TRBV10-3
D: TRBD2
size: .
J: TRBJ2-1
CDR3: CAISGTSGRANEQFF
DNA: TGTGCCATCAGCGGGACTAGCGGGAGGGCGAATGAGCAGTTCTTC

V: TRBV6-1
D: .
size: once
J: TRBJ1-5
CDR3: CASTLTGQPQHF
DNA: TGTGCCAGCACGTTAACTGGACAGCCCCAGCATTTT

V: TRBV7-2
D: .
size: once
J: TRBJ1-5
CDR3: CASSPNPRGRHQPQHF
DNA: TGTGCCAGCAGCCCGAACCCCAGGGGCCGGCATCAGCCCCAGCATTTT

V: TRBV30
D: .
size: .
J: TRBJ2-7
CDR3: CAWRKQGIYEQYF
DNA: TGTGCCTGGAGAAAACAGGGAATCTACGAGCAGTACTTC

V: TRBV2
D: TRBD2
size: .
J: TRBJ2-1
CDR3: CASSADLAGLGNEQFF
DNA: TGTGCCAGCAGTGCAGACCTAGCGGGCCTTGGGAATGAGCAGTTCTTC

V: TRBV7-9
D: .
size: .
J: TRBJ1-2
CDR3: CASSNRESYGYTF
DNA: TGTGCCAGCAGCAACAGGGAGAGCTATGGCTACACCTTC

V: TRBV6-5
D: .
size: .
J: TRBJ2-7
CDR3: CASSYTQGKPYEQYF
DNA: TGTGCCAGCAGTTACACCCAGGGTAAACCCTACGAGCAGTACTTC

V: TRBV10-3
D: .
size: once
J: TRBJ2-7
CDR3: CAISEIGYEQYF
DNA: TGTGCCATCAGTGAGATCGGCTACGAGCAGTACTTC

V: TRBV11-1
D: .
size: .
J: TRBJ1-1
CDR3: CASSLVGIMNTEAFF
DNA: TGTGCCAGCAGCTTAGTAGGGATTATGAACACTGAAGCTTTCTTT

V: TRBV7-9
D: TRBD2
size: .
J: TRBJ2-2
CDR3: CASSAVPGLAGGPVGELFF
DNA: TGTGCCAGCAGCGCCGTTCCGGGACTAGCGGGAGGGCCGGTCGGGGAGCTGTTTTTT

V: TRBV5-4
D: TRBD1
size: once
J: TRBJ2-3
CDR3: CASSPTPAGGTDTQYF
DNA: TGTGCCAGCAGCCCCACGCCGGCAGGGGGTACAGATACGCAGTATTTT

V: TRBV19
D: .
size: .
J: TRBJ1-3
CDR3: CASSNNGEPSGNTIYF
DNA: TGTGCCAGTAGTAACAATGGGGAGCCCTCTGGAAACACCATATATTTT

V: TRBV2
D: .
size: .
J: TRBJ2-5
CDR3: CASRIKETQYF
DNA: TGTGCCAGCAGAATAAAAGAGACCCAGTACTTC

V: TRBV7-9
D: TRBD1
size: once
J: TRBJ1-2
CDR3: CASSLAGQHYGYTF
DNA: TGTGCCAGCAGCTTAGCGGGACAGCACTATGGCTACACCTTC

V: TRBV28
D: .
size: .
J: TRBJ2-1
CDR3: CASSLSAGLYNEQFF
DNA: TGTGCCAGCAGTTTGTCCGCAGGACTATACAATGAGCAGTTCTTC

V: TRBV5-1
D: TRBD2
size: .
J: TRBJ2-1
CDR3: CASRSFAASGGPYNEQFF
DNA: TGCGCCAGCAGATCCTTCGCGGCTAGCGGGGGACCCTACAATGAGCAGTTCTTC

V: TRBV5-1
D: .
size: .
J: TRBJ2-3
CDR3: CASSLESDTQYF
DNA: TGCGCCAGCAGCTTGGAAAGCGATACGCAGTATTTT

V: TRBV9
D: TRBD2
size: .
J: TRBJ2-5
CDR3: CASSVLPLAGEETQYF
DNA: TGTGCCAGCAGCGTATTACCACTAGCGGGAGAAGAGACCCAGTACTTC

V: TRBV6-6
D: .
size: .
J: TRBJ2-1
CDR3: CASQERTYNEQFF
DNA: TGTGCCAGCCAGGAGAGGACCTACAATGAGCAGTTCTTC

V: TRBV11-2
D: .
size: .
J: TRBJ2-3
CDR3: CASSLERADTQYF
DNA: TGTGCCAGCAGCTTAGAACGTGCAGATACGCAGTATTTT

V: TRBV27
D: .
size: .
J: TRBJ2-7
CDR3: CASSYGGTYEQYF
DNA: TGTGCCAGCAGTTATGGAGGAACCTACGAGCAGTACTTC

V: TRBV7-3
D: TRBD2
size: .
J: TRBJ2-3
CDR3: CASSLTASGRGTDTQYF
DNA: TGTGCCAGCAGCTTAACAGCTAGCGGGAGAGGTACAGATACGCAGTATTTT

V: TRBV15
D: TRBD1
size: .
J: TRBJ2-1
CDR3: CATSRGVTGAHEQFF
DNA: TGTGCCACCAGCAGGGGGGTGACAGGGGCCCATGAGCAGTTCTTC